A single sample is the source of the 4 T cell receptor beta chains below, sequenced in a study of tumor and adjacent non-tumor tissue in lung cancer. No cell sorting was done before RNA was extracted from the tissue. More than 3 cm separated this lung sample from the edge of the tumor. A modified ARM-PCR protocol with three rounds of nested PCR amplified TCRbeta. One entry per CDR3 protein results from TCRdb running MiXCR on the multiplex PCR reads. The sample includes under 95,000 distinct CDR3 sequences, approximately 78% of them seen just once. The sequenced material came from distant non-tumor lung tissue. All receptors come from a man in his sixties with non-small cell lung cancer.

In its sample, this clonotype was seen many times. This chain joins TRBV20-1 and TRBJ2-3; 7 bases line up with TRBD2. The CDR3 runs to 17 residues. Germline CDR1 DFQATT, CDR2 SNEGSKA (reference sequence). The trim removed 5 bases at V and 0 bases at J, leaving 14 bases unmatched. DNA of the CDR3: TGCAGTGCTCGGACGTGGGGGGAGGGCCTTAGCACAGATACGCAGTATTTT. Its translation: CSARTWGEGLSTDTQYF.

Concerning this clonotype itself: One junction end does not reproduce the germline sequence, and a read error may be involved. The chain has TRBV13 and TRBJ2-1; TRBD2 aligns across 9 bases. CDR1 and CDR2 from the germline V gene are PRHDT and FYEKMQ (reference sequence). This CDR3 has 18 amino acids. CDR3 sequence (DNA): TGTGCCAGCAGCTTAGCGGGACTAGCAGGAGGGTCCTACAATGAGCAGTCCTTC. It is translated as CASSLAGLAGGSYNEQSF. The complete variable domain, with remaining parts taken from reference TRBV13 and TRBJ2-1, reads AAGVIQSPRHLIKEKRETATLKCYPIPRHDTVYWYQQGPGQDPQFLISFYEKMQSDKGSIPDRFSAQQFSDYHSELNMSSLELGDSALYFCASSLAGLAGGSYNEQSFGPGTRLTVL.

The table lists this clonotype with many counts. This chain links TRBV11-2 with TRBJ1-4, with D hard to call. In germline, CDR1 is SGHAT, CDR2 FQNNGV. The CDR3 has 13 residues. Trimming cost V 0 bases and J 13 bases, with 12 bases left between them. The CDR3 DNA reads TGTGCCAGCAGCTTAGAAACTAGAGGACGACTGTTTTTT. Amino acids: CASSLETRGRLFF.

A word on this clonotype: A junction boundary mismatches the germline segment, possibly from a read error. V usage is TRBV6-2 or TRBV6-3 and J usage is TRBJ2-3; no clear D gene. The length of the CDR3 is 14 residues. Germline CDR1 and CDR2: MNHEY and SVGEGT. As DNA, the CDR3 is TGTGTCAGCAGTTCCCGGGCCAAAAGAAATACGCAGTATTTT. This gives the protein CVSSSRAKRNTQYF.